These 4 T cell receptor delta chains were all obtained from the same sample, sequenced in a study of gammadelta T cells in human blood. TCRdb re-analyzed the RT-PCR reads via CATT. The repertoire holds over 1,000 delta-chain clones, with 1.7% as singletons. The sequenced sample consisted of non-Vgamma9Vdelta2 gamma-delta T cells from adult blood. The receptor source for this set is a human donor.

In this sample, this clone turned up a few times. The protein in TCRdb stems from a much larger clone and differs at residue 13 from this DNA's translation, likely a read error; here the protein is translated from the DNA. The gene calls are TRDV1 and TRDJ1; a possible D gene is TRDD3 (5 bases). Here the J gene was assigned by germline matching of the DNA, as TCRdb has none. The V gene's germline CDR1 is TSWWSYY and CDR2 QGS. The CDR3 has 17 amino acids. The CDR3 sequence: CALGELRRGPYTNKLIF. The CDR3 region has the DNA TGTGCTCTTGGGGAACTTCGCCGGGGACCTTACACCAATAAACTCATCTTT.

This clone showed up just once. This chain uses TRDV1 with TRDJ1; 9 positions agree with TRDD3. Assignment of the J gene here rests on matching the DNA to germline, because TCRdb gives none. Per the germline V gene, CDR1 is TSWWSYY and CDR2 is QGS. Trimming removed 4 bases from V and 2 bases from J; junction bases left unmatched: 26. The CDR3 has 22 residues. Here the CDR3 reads CALGGGVGHTIVWGIETDKLIF. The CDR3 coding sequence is TGTGCTCTTGGGGGAGGGGTTGGCCACACCATAGTATGGGGGATAGAGACCGATAAACTCATCTTT.

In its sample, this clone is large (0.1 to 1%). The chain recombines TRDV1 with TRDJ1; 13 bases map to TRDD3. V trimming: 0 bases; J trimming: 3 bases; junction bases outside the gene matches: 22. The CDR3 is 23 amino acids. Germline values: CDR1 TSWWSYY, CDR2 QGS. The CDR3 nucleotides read TGTGCTCTTGGGGAACTGGCTTCCACCCACTGGGGGATACGCGTATGGGGACCCGATAAACTCATCTTT. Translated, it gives CALGELASTHWGIRVWGPDKLIF.

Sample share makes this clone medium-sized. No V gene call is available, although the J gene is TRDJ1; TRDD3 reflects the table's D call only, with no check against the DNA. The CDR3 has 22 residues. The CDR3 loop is CAVRFPPPWTGGYTLYTDKLIF. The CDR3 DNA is TGTGCTGTGCGGTTCCCCCCGCCCTGGACTGGGGGATACACCCTGTACACCGATAAACTCATCTTT.